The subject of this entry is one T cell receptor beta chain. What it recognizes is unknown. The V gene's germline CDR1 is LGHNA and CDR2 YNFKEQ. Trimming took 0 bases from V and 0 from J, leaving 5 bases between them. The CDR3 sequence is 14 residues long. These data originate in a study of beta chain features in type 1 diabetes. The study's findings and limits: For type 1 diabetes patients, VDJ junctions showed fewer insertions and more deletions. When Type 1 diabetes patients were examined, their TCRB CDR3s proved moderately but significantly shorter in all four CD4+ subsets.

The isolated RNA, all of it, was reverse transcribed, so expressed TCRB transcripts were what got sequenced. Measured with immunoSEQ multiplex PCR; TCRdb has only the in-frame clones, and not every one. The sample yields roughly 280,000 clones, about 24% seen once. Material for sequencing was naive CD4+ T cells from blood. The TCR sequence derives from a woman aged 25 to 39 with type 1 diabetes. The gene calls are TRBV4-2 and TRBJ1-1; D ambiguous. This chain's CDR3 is CASSQDRLNTEAFF. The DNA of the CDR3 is TGTGCCAGCAGCCAAGACAGGCTGAACACTGAAGCTTTCTTT.